This TCR beta chain was profiled in a study of breast tumors, draining lymph nodes, adjacent tissues. Points from the study as a whole: Tumor T cell lymph node origin was a supported hypothesis, not proven. Luminal-like breast cancer showed significantly higher tumor–nontumor repertoire similarity than basal-like. Findings are consistent with lymph node origin and intratumoral expansion of most tumor T cells. Tumor repertoires ranked between lymph nodes and nontumor tissue in diversity, with V and J gene preferences.

Trimming left V 5 bases short and J 0 bases short, with 13 bases between. CDR1 is MNHEY and CDR2 is SVGEGT in the germline V gene. The CDR3 has 15 residues. TCRdb redid the calling of the multiplex PCR reads with MiXCR, one entry per CDR3 protein. The top ten clones hold roughly 10% of a sample with around 20,000 distinct CDR3 sequences, approximately 33% of them seen once. This clonotype was detected only a few times. No antigen is known for it. Specimen: breast tumor tissue. The chain combines TRBV6-2 or TRBV6-3 with TRBJ1-1; no clear D. The sequence came from a female donor with breast cancer. Some clones in this sample may be carry-over from other donors' samples. DNA for the CDR3: TGTGCCAGCAGTCCCGGAGGACTTCTGAACACTGAAGCTTTCTTT. This sequence encodes CASSPGGLLNTEAFF.